The 16 T cell receptor beta chains given below trace back to one sample, sequenced in a study of post-analysis software for immune sequencing data. What these receptors recognize is not known. Prepared libraries of TCR beta cDNA carried unique molecular identifiers. TCRdb reprocessed the PCR reads with MiXCR, giving one entry per CDR3 protein. Altogether around 400,000 distinct CDR3 sequences are present, 35% to 45% being singletons, with the ten largest covering less than 8%. General study results and limits: TRBV5-6, TRBV5-1 and TRBV20-1 were among four to six TRBV segments more frequent in patients than controls.

The material sequenced was blood. The receptors come from a girl aged 2-10 years with multiple sclerosis.

The V call is TRBV11-3, the J call TRBJ2-2; D may be TRBD1 or TRBD2 (6 bases each). The CDR3 has 17 residues. The germline gives CDR1 SGHNT, CDR2 YENEEA. Trimming removed 5 bases from V and 4 bases from J, with 20 bases in between. The CDR3 DNA sequence: TGTGCCAGCAGCCATTGGGACGGGGGCGGGGTCACCGGGGAGCTGTTTTTT. As protein: CASSHWDGGGVTGELFF.

The V and J genes are TRBV13 and TRBJ1-2; TRBD1 might be the D (5 bases). V lost 6 bases to trimming and J lost 3 bases, with 14 bases between them. In germline, CDR1 is PRHDT, CDR2 FYEKMQ (reference sequence). The CDR3 loop spans 14 amino acids. CDR3 DNA: TGTGCCAGCAGACCCCTGCCCAGGGACTATGGCTACACCTTC. Encoded protein: CASRPLPRDYGYTF.

V gene TRBV13 combines with J gene TRBJ2-1, with D perhaps matching TRBD1 (6 bases). The CDR3 is made up of 14 amino acids. The V gene lost 6 bases and the J gene lost 8 bases, with 17 bases spanning the gap. Germline assignment: CDR1 PRHDT and CDR2 FYEKMQ (reference sequence). The CDR3: CASRAQEAGDEQFF. The CDR3 DNA sequence: TGTGCCAGCAGGGCCCAGGAGGCAGGGGATGAGCAGTTCTTC.

The chain is built from TRBV4-3 and TRBJ2-1; TRBD2 aligns across 7 bases. Germline V lookup: CDR1 LGHNA, CDR2 YSLEER. The ends lost 0 bases at V and 11 bases at J; junction bases unmatched: 7. This CDR3 spans 14 amino acids. The CDR3: CASSQDRLAGQQFF. DNA for the CDR3: TGCGCCAGCAGCCAAGATCGGTTAGCGGGCCAGCAGTTCTTC.

The rearrangement joins TRBV5-6 to TRBJ1-2, with D possibly being TRBD1 (6 bases). The CDR3 spans 16 residues. V was cut by 4 bases and J by 6 bases, with 22 bases left in between. Per the germline V gene, CDR1 is SGHDT and CDR2 is YYEEEE. This chain's CDR3 is CASSPPPDSLPDGYTF. The DNA of the CDR3 is TGTGCCAGCAGCCCGCCACCGGACAGTCTGCCCGATGGCTACACCTTC.

V and J are TRBV11-1 and TRBJ2-1; 9 positions agree with TRBD1. The CDR3 is 17 amino acids. CDR1 SGHAT and CDR2 FQDESV come from the germline V gene (reference sequence). V lost 8 bases to trimming and J lost 2 bases; unmatched junction nucleotides: 13. CDR3 sequence (DNA): TGTGCCAGCGGCCCCTCGGCCGGGACAGGGCCCTACAATGAGCAGTTCTTC. As protein: CASGPSAGTGPYNEQFF.

This chain connects TRBV29-1 to TRBJ1-5; tentatively, D is TRBD1 (5 bases). Germline V gene lookup returns CDR1 SQVTM and CDR2 ANQGSEA. Trimming pared 4 bases from V and 2 bases from J, leaving 9 bases between. The length of the CDR3 is 13 residues. CDR3 sequence reads: CSVVGGGNQPQHF. CDR3 DNA sequence: TGCAGCGTTGTCGGGGGAGGCAATCAGCCCCAGCATTTT.

The CDR3 loop is CASSRGQPTNEKLFF. CDR3 bases: TGTGCCAGCAGCCGGGGACAGCCAACTAATGAAAAACTGTTTTTT. The rearrangement links TRBV7-2 to TRBJ1-4, with 7 bases lining up with TRBD1. Trimming took 5 bases from V and 0 from J; bases not matched to a gene: 3. This CDR3 has 15 residues. Germline V CDR1 and CDR2: SGHTA, FQGNSA. The whole variable domain, remainder taken from reference TRBV7-2 and TRBJ1-4, is GAGVSQSPSNKVTEKGKDVELRCDPISGHTALYWYRQSLGQGLEFLIYFQGNSAPDKSGLPSDRFSAERTGGSVSTLTIQRTQQEDSAVYLCASSRGQPTNEKLFFGSGTQLSVL.

This chain links TRBV16 with TRBJ2-7; D assignment may be TRBD1 or TRBD2 (5 bases each). Trimming took 2 bases from V and 6 from J, leaving 20 bases between them. The CDR3 extends over 16 amino acids. Germline CDR1 reads KGHSY; CDR2 reads FQNENV. The CDR3 loop reads CASSQKVLGTDFEQYF. The CDR3 DNA is TGTGCCAGCAGCCAAAAGGTCCTAGGGACGGATTTCGAGCAGTACTTC.

The chain carries TRBV4-1 and TRBJ1-5, with D possibly TRBD1 on 5 matching bases. CDR3 length: 15 amino acids. Trimming shortened V by 1 base and J by 4 bases, and 11 bases separated the two germline ends. Germline CDR1 is MGHRA and CDR2 is YSYEKL. The CDR3 nucleotides read TGCGCCAGCAGCCAAGTGGGGGGAGGTAATCAGCCCCAGCATTTT. It encodes CASSQVGGGNQPQHF.

The CDR3 loop reads CASSELAGESEQYF. The CDR3 DNA follows: TGCGCCAGCAGCGAACTAGCGGGAGAGAGCGAGCAGTACTTC. The chain employs TRBV5-1 and TRBJ2-7; the match to TRBD2 covers 11 bases. The germline V gene has CDR1 SGHRS and CDR2 YFSETQ. The ends lost 4 bases at V and 6 bases at J; junction bases unmatched: 6. CDR3 size: 14 residues.

CDR3 nucleotide sequence: TGTGCCAGCAGGGACAGGGGCCGGGAGACCCAGTACTTC. As protein: CASRDRGRETQYF. The rearrangement uses TRBV12-3 or TRBV12-4 and TRBJ2-4; TRBD1 aligns across 9 bases. The end of the DNA aligns better with TRBJ2-5, so the J call may be wrong. The CDR3 contains 13 residues.

V gene TRBV6-2 or TRBV6-3 combines with J gene TRBJ1-1; the D is unclear. Trimming cost V 4 bases and J 1 base, with 7 bases left between them. In germline, CDR1 is MNHEY, CDR2 SVGEGT. The CDR3 spans 13 residues. The CDR3 sequence: CASSSIPNTEAFF. CDR3 coding DNA: TGTGCCAGCAGTTCGATCCCGAACACTGAAGCTTTCTTT.

The V gene is TRBV5-1, the J gene TRBJ2-7; 8 positions agree with TRBD2. V was pared by 0 bases and J by 0 bases, with 5 bases of the junction left unmatched. CDR3 length: 16 residues. Germline-derived CDR1 and CDR2 are SGHRS and YFSETQ. CDR3 protein: CASSLGSGAGSYEQYF. The CDR3 DNA sequence: TGCGCCAGCAGCTTGGGTAGCGGGGCCGGCTCCTACGAGCAGTACTTC.

Only one count was recorded for this clonotype. V usage is TRBV27 and J usage is TRBJ1-5; D gene unclear. This CDR3 spans 17 amino acids. The V end was cut by 9 bases, the J end by 0 bases, with 21 bases between. CDR1 and CDR2 (germline): MNHEY, SMNVEV (reference sequence). CDR3 sequence reads: CASRSRWTVYSNQPQHF. CDR3 nucleotides: TGTGCCAGTCGATCACGATGGACGGTTTATAGCAATCAGCCCCAGCATTTT.

This clonotype was seen a handful of times. The chain combines TRBV7-8 with TRBJ1-2, with a weak D call TRBD1 (6 bases). The CDR3 contains 15 residues. Germline V gives CDR1 SGHVS, CDR2 FQNEAQ. Trimming cost V 0 bases and J 6 bases, with 14 bases left between them. In DNA, the CDR3 is TGTGCCAGCAGCTTAGCGGTTCCGGGGGCGAATGGCTACACCTTC. Translation gives CASSLAVPGANGYTF.